This is a list of T cell receptor beta chains from one sample in a study of identical twins. TCRdb analysed the 5' RACE reads with MiXCR anew, one entry per CDR3 protein. This table has 500,000 or so distinct CDR3 sequences, 12% to 15% appearing once. These sequences were also reported in another study, on yellow fever vaccine responses in identical twins.

The specimen was CD4+ T cells sorted from blood. The receptors were sampled from a woman younger than 35 in good health. The CDR3 runs from the conserved cysteine through the conserved F or W.

cdr3_length: 16
v_call: TRBV6-5
cdr3_aa: CASSSPRTSGAYEQYF

cdr3_length: 13
v_call: TRBV7-8
cdr3_aa: CASSLFSAYEQYF

cdr3_length: 14
v_call: TRBV7-2
cdr3_aa: CASSFGPEAYEQYF

cdr3_length: 14
v_call: TRBV9
cdr3_aa: CASSVRSTGYEQYF

cdr3_length: 16
v_call: TRBV11-2
cdr3_aa: CASFHSLAAAAGELFF

cdr3_length: 13
v_call: TRBV20-1
cdr3_aa: CSGTGPYTGELFF

cdr3_length: 16
v_call: TRBV9
cdr3_aa: CASSRHVLGHTDTQYF

cdr3_length: 15
v_call: TRBV28
cdr3_aa: CASRHRDRPQETQYF

cdr3_length: 15
v_call: TRBV7-9
cdr3_aa: CASRRPSGGTDTQYF

cdr3_length: 12
v_call: TRBV15
cdr3_aa: CATSRDHGEQYF

cdr3_length: 11
v_call: TRBV20-1
cdr3_aa: CSATLTSEQFF

cdr3_length: 13
v_call: TRBV6-1
cdr3_aa: CASSPPDRYEQYF

cdr3_length: 14
v_call: TRBV12-3/TRBV12-4
cdr3_aa: CASTLAGTNEKLFF

cdr3_length: 16
v_call: TRBV10-3
cdr3_aa: CAISEPISAGGETQYF

cdr3_length: 15
v_call: TRBV5-1
cdr3_aa: CASSLMSSGANVLTF

cdr3_length: 19
v_call: TRBV5-6
cdr3_aa: CASSRTHRQGISSYNEQFF

cdr3_length: 15
v_call: TRBV7-3
cdr3_aa: CASSLGATPTGELFF

cdr3_length: 14
v_call: TRBV6-5
cdr3_aa: CASSSRTARSEQYF